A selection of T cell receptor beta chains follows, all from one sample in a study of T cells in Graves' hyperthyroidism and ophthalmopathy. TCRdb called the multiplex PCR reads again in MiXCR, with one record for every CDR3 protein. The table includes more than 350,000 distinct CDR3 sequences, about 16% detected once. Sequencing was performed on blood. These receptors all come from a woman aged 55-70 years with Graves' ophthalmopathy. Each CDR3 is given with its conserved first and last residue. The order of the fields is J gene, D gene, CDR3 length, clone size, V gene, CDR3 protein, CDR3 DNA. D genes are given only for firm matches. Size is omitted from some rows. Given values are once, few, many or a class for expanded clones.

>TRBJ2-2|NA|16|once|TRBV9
CASSTRGGAGTGELFF
TGTGCCAGCAGCACGAGGGGGGGGGCCGGTACCGGGGAGCTGTTTTTT
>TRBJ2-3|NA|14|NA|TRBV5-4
CASSQQGRGDTQYF
TGTGCCAGCAGCCAACAGGGCCGGGGAGATACGCAGTATTTT
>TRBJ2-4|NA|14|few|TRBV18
CASSPQTAKNIQYF
TGTGCCAGCTCACCCCAGACGGCCAAAAACATTCAGTACTTC
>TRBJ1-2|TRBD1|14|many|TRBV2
CARGQGQGDYGYTF
TGTGCCAGAGGACAGGGCCAGGGTGACTATGGCTACACCTTC
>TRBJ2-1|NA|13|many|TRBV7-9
CASSTTVNNEQFF
TGTGCCAGCAGCACGACAGTCAACAATGAGCAGTTCTTC
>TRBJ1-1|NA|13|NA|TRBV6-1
CASRLSLDTEAFF
TGTGCCAGCCGGCTTTCCCTGGACACTGAAGCTTTCTTT
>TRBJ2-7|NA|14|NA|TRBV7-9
CASSQTGRVYEQYF
TGTGCCAGCAGCCAGACAGGGAGGGTGTACGAGCAGTACTTC
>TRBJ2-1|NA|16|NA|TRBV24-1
CATSDLTGRGDNEQFF
TGTGCCACCAGTGATTTGACAGGACGAGGGGACAATGAGCAGTTCTTC
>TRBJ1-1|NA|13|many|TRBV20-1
CSAAGTANTEAFF
TGCAGTGCTGCCGGGACCGCGAACACTGAAGCTTTCTTT
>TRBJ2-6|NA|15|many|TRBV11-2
CASSPRRSGANVLTF
TGTGCCAGCAGCCCCAGGCGCTCTGGGGCCAACGTCCTGACTTTC
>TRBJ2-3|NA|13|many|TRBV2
CASSKDFTDTQYF
TGTGCCAGCAGTAAGGACTTTACAGATACGCAGTATTTT
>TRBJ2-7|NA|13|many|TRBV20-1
CSASASATYEQYF
TGCAGTGCTAGCGCTAGCGCTACCTACGAGCAGTACTTC
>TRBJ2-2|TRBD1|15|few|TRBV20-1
CSAKGQGASTGELFF
TGCAGTGCTAAAGGACAGGGGGCAAGCACCGGGGAGCTGTTTTTT
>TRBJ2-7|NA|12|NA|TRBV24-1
CATSGDGYEQYF
TGTGCCACCAGTGGGGACGGCTACGAGCAGTACTTC
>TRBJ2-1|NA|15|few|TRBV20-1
CSARDPPATYNEQFF
TGCAGTGCTAGAGATCCCCCAGCGACCTACAATGAGCAGTTCTTC
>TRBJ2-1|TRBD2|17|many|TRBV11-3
CASSLDSGRASYNEQFF
TGTGCCAGCAGCTTGGATAGCGGGAGGGCCTCCTACAATGAGCAGTTCTTC